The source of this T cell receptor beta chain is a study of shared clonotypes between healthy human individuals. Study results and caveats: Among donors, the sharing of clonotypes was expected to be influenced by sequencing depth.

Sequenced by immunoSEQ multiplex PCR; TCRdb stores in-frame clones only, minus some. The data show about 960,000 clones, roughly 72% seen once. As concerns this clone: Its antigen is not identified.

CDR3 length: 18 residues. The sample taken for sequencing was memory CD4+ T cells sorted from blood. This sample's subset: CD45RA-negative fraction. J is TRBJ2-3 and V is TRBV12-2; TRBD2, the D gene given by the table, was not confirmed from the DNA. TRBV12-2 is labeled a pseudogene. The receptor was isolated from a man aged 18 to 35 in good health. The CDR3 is CASRLGGLAGGSTDTQYF. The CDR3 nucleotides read TGTGCAAGTCGCTTAGGTGGACTAGCGGGAGGAAGCACAGATACGCAGTATTTT.